These 23 T cell receptor beta chains share one sample of origin, sequenced in a study of blood T cell repertoires in COVID-19. Using immunoSEQ multiplex PCR, the repertoire was profiled, and TCRdb retains in-frame clones only, with some absent. The table includes 210,000 or so clones, about 85% detected once. Sequencing was done on a sample of peripheral blood. These receptor sequences come from a woman under 30 who had recovered from COVID-19.

The V gene is TRBV19, the J gene TRBJ2-7; D perhaps matches TRBD1 (5 bases). The CDR3 is made up of 13 amino acids. In germline, CDR1 is LNHDA, CDR2 SQIVND (reference sequence). V was cut by 5 bases and J by 1 base, with 9 bases left in between. The CDR3 here is CASSRDSSYEQYF. In nucleotides, the CDR3 is TGTGCCAGTAGTCGAGACAGTTCCTACGAGCAGTACTTC.

The chain combines TRBV24-1 with TRBJ2-1; 7 positions agree with TRBD2. The CDR3 has 13 amino acids. The J segment lost 5 bases and the V segment lost 10 bases, leaving 7 bases of the junction unmatched. The V gene's germline CDR1 is KGHDR and CDR2 SFDVKD. The CDR3 is CATRGRDNNEQFF. Here the CDR3 DNA reads TGTGCCACTCGGGGGAGGGATAACAATGAGCAGTTCTTC.

The V and J genes are TRBV6-1 and TRBJ1-2; D gene unclear. This CDR3 has 16 residues. Germline V gene lookup returns CDR1 MNHNS and CDR2 SASEGT. The V gene lost 4 bases and the J gene lost 0 bases, with 15 bases spanning the gap. The CDR3 loop reads CASSALGSSANYGYTF. CDR3 nucleotides: TGTGCCAGCAGTGCCCTTGGGAGCTCTGCTAACTATGGCTACACCTTC.

The V call is TRBV10-3, the J call TRBJ2-7; 7 nucleotides agree with TRBD2. The V gene's germline CDR1 is ENHRY and CDR2 SYGVKD. V trimming: 3 bases; J trimming: 3 bases; junction bases outside the gene matches: 5. The CDR3 spans 14 residues. The CDR3, as DNA: TGTGCCATCAGTGACTGGAGCGGGGACTACGAGCAGTACTTC. Translating it yields CAISDWSGDYEQYF.

This clone appeared a few times. The chain recombines TRBV6-5 with TRBJ1-6; TRBD1 is a possible D gene (6 bases). With 4 bases removed from V and 12 bases from J, the gap between germline ends came to 10 bases. Germline CDR1 reads MNHEY; CDR2 reads SVGAGI. The CDR3 is 12 residues long. The chain's CDR3 is CASSLSRGPLHF. The CDR3 DNA reads as TGTGCCAGCAGTTTAAGCAGGGGACCCCTCCACTTT.

The chain couples TRBV5-1 to TRBJ2-1; D unresolved. The CDR3 totals 12 residues. V lost 2 bases to trimming and J lost 5 bases, with 5 bases between them. Looked up from germline, CDR1 is SGHRS and CDR2 is YFSETQ. The CDR3 reads CASSFQNNEQFF. The CDR3 coding sequence is TGCGCCAGCAGCTTTCAGAACAATGAGCAGTTCTTC.

This sequence joins TRBV19 and TRBJ2-3; TRBD2 aligns across 7 bases. CDR3 length equals 15 residues. The junction had 13 bases not matched to a gene; V was cut back by 7 bases and J by 6 bases. CDR1 and CDR2 (germline): LNHDA, SQIVND (reference sequence). This CDR3 reads CASTASLGGWDTQYF. The CDR3 coding sequence is TGTGCCAGTACCGCTTCCCTGGGAGGGTGGGATACGCAGTATTTT.

The chain joins TRBV5-1 to TRBJ2-3; D not certain. The CDR3 runs to 16 residues. Trimming removed 4 bases from V and 4 bases from J, with 19 bases in between. Germline V gene data show CDR1 as SGHRS and CDR2 as YFSETQ. CDR3 sequence reads: CASSPRVSGRADTQYF. The CDR3 DNA reads as TGCGCCAGCAGCCCCCGAGTCTCGGGTAGAGCAGATACGCAGTATTTT.

The rearrangement uses TRBV18 and TRBJ1-2; 7 bases line up with TRBD1. This CDR3 has 16 residues. The V and J ends lost 3 bases and 7 bases, in that order; junction bases with no gene match: 14. Germline V gives CDR1 KGHSH, CDR2 LQKENI. CDR3 region: CASSPMTGSSGGGYTF. The CDR3 bases are TGTGCCAGCTCACCTATGACAGGGTCCTCCGGGGGTGGCTACACCTTC.

The chain carries TRBV7-2 and TRBJ1-6; D ambiguous. The V end lost 4 bases, the J end lost 9 bases, and 4 bases lay between the germline ends. The CDR3 loop spans 11 amino acids. Germline CDR1 is SGHTA and CDR2 is FQGNSA. This chain's CDR3 is CASSYGSPLHF. For the CDR3, the DNA is TGTGCCAGCAGCTACGGTTCACCCCTCCACTTT.

The J gene is TRBJ1-3, the V gene TRBV28; no clear D. The CDR3 extends over 15 amino acids. V was cut by 3 bases and J by 0 bases, with 9 bases left in between. Germline assignment: CDR1 MDHEN and CDR2 SYDVKM. The CDR3 reads CASSLGRNSGNTIYF. As DNA, the CDR3 is TGTGCCAGCAGTTTGGGCAGGAACTCTGGAAACACCATATATTTT.

The CDR3 DNA sequence: TGTGCCAGCAGCTTAGGCACCTCTACTGGCTACACCTTC. Encoded protein: CASSLGTSTGYTF. The gene calls are TRBV7-6 and TRBJ1-2; no definite D call. The CDR3 extends over 13 amino acids. Germline V gene data show CDR1 as SGHVS and CDR2 as FNYEAQ. Deletions cut 1 base from V and 7 bases from J, with 10 bases between.

The gene calls are TRBV7-9 and TRBJ1-4; 8 bases are a match to TRBD1. V dropped 5 bases and J dropped 5; count of bases not matched to a gene: 10. Germline V gives CDR1 SEHNR, CDR2 FQNEAQ (reference sequence). CDR3 length: 16 amino acids. The CDR3 here is CASSPRTGFLNEKLFF. CDR3 bases: TGTGCCAGCAGCCCGCGGACAGGGTTTCTGAATGAAAAACTGTTTTTT. The whole variable domain, remainder taken from reference TRBV7-9 and TRBJ1-4, is DTGVSQNPRHKITKRGQNVTFRCDPISEHNRLYWYRQTLGQGPEFLTYFQNEAQLEKSRLLSDRFSAERPKGSFSTLEIQRTEQGDSAMYLCASSPRTGFLNEKLFFGSGTQLSVL.

This clone came up once. V and J are TRBV4-1 and TRBJ2-1; D unclear. CDR1 is MGHRA and CDR2 is YSYEKL in the germline V gene. Between the trimmed V and J ends, which lost 2 bases and 0 bases, there was a span of 8 bases. The CDR3 length is 15 residues. Here the CDR3 DNA reads TGCGCCAGCAGCCAACCGGGTAGCTCCTACAATGAGCAGTTCTTC. Translating gives CASSQPGSSYNEQFF.

V usage is TRBV4-1 and J usage is TRBJ2-5; 8 bases are a match to TRBD2. In germline, CDR1 is MGHRA, CDR2 YSYEKL. The V gene end was trimmed by 8 bases and the J gene end by 6 bases; junction bases not matched to a gene: 14. The CDR3 length is 15 residues. CDR3 sequence: CASRGGASGWQTQYF. The CDR3 DNA sequence: TGCGCCAGCCGGGGGGGGGCGTCAGGGTGGCAGACCCAGTACTTC.

J is TRBJ1-6 and V is TRBV30; D remains unclear. Deletions cut 4 bases from V and 5 bases from J, with 6 bases between. The length of the CDR3 is 12 residues. Germline V lookup: CDR1 GTSNPN, CDR2 SVGIG (reference sequence). The chain's CDR3 is CAWTVNNSPLHF. The CDR3 DNA reads TGTGCCTGGACAGTCAATAATTCACCCCTCCACTTT.

This chain connects TRBV6-2 or TRBV6-3 to TRBJ2-2, with 9 bases identical to TRBD2. J lost 5 bases, V lost 5 bases, and 3 bases had no gene match. This CDR3 is 14 amino acids long. Germline CDR1 reads MNHEY; CDR2 reads SVGEGT. This CDR3 is CASSPGLATGELFF. CDR3 sequence (DNA): TGTGCCAGCAGTCCCGGACTAGCGACCGGGGAGCTGTTTTTT.

The CDR3 nucleotides read TGTGCCAGCAGTCCCTTGACTAGCGGGAGGATCTCCTACGAGCAGTACTTC. It encodes CASSPLTSGRISYEQYF. The J gene is TRBJ2-7, the V gene TRBV4-2, with 13 bases that match TRBD2. CDR3 length equals 17 residues. The J segment lost 0 bases and the V segment lost 6 bases, leaving 8 bases of the junction unmatched. CDR1 and CDR2 (germline): LGHNA, YNFKEQ.

This chain uses TRBV5-6 with TRBJ2-1; D possibly corresponds to TRBD1 (6 bases). Between the trimmed V and J ends, which lost 0 bases and 8 bases, there was a span of 12 bases. Per germline, CDR1 SGHDT and CDR2 YYEEEE. This CDR3 has 14 residues. Written as DNA, the CDR3 is TGTGCCAGCAGCTTGGGGGGCAGGGGACATGAGCAGTTCTTC. Protein: CASSLGGRGHEQFF.

The V and J genes are TRBV5-1 and TRBJ1-2; perhaps TRBD1 as D (6 bases). The CDR3 covers 14 residues. V lost 4 bases to trimming and J lost 8 bases, with 18 bases between them. Germline V CDR1 and CDR2: SGHRS, YFSETQ. The chain's CDR3 is CASSTGTPTEGYTF. In DNA form, the CDR3 reads TGCGCCAGCAGCACCGGGACACCGACGGAGGGCTACACCTTC.

This chain connects TRBV7-9 to TRBJ1-2; D is unclear. This CDR3 has 13 amino acids. Trimming took 5 bases from V and 7 from J, leaving 14 bases between them. Germline V lookup: CDR1 SEHNR, CDR2 FQNEAQ (reference sequence). The CDR3 loop reads CASSANTDRGYTF. The CDR3 DNA sequence: TGTGCCAGCAGCGCAAACACAGACCGTGGCTACACCTTC.

The chain couples TRBV27 to TRBJ2-7; D perhaps matches TRBD2 (6 bases). From germline, CDR1 is MNHEY and CDR2 SMNVEV (reference sequence). This CDR3 region has 16 residues. V dropped 5 bases and J dropped 3 bases, with 20 bases sitting between them. The CDR3 coding sequence is TGTGCCAGCAGTCTGGGAGTAGCGGAAAAAATCTACGAGCAGTACTTC. Its translation: CASSLGVAEKIYEQYF.

This clone was recorded a few times. This chain's CDR3 is CASSRTGAPYGYTF. CDR3 in DNA: TGCGCCAGCAGCAGGACAGGGGCTCCATATGGCTACACCTTC. The chain uses TRBV4-3 and TRBJ1-2, with 9 positions matching TRBD1. After removal of 5 bases from V and 5 bases from J, the junction contained 6 bases not matched to a gene. CDR1 LGHNA and CDR2 YSLEER come from the germline V gene. The CDR3 spans 14 residues.